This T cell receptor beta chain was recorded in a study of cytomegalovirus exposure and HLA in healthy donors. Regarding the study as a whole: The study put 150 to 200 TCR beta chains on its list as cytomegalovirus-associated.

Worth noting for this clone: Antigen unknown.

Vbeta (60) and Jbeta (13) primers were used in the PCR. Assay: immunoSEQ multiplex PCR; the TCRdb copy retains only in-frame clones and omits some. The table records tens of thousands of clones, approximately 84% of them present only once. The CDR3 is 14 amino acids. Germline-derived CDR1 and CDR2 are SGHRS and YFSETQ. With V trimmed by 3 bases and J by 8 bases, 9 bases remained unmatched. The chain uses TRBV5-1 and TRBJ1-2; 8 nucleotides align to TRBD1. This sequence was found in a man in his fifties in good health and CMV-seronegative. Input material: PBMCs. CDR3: CASSSTGGEWGYTF. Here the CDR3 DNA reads TGCGCCAGCAGCTCAACAGGGGGAGAGTGGGGCTACACCTTC.